This T cell receptor beta chain is drawn from a study of T cells expressing NK-cell markers. Following a re-call of the 5' RACE reads, TCRdb has one entry per CDR3 protein and lacks DNA. Listed are about 400,000 distinct CDR3 sequences; approximately 12% falls within the top ten. Details on this clonotype: Its antigen is not known.

General study points: Once again these clonotypes came out on top in the CD3+CD56-NKG2C+ fraction of a few donors.

The CDR3 is 15 residues long. The V gene's germline CDR1 is KGHSH and CDR2 LQKENI. The V call is TRBV18, the J call TRBJ1-6; TCRdb gives TRBD1 as the D gene, but with no DNA this cannot be confirmed. What was sequenced was blood T cells: a sorted CD56 or NKG2C T cell subset, CD4+ or CD8+ T cells, or bulk PBMC T cells (not recorded which). This clonotype originated in a woman between 45 and 60 years old in good health. Here the CDR3 reads CASSRRQGDNSPLHF.